This T cell receptor beta chain originates from a study of CD8 T cells in ankylosing spondylitis. This clonotype was seen ten or more times. The antigen is not known. Using its own MiXCR run on the 5' RACE reads, TCRdb lists one record per CDR3 protein. The sample has 150,000 to 200,000 distinct CDR3 sequences, 13% seen once. General study points: Ankylosing spondylitis blood appeared to be characterized by a TCR beta motif of 8 or 9 highly homologous variants.

The sequence derives from a female donor with ankylosing spondylitis or in good health (not recorded which). Sequencing was carried out using blood, either unsorted or a sorted T cell fraction (not recorded which).

CDR3 sequence: CASSWTSGTYEQYF. The CDR3 bases are TGTGCCAGCAGTTGGACTAGCGGGACCTACGAGCAGTACTTC. V gene TRBV2 combines with J gene TRBJ2-7; 12 bases align to TRBD2. The CDR3 sequence is 14 residues long. J lost 2 bases, V lost 5 bases, and 1 base had no gene match. Germline V gene lookup returns CDR1 SNHLY and CDR2 FYNNEI.